What follows are 10 T cell receptor beta chains derived from one specimen sequenced in a study of Tregs in tolerant kidney transplant recipients. These receptors have no identified antigens. Some clones are missing from TCRdb's copy, which holds only in-frame ones; the method was immunoSEQ multiplex PCR. The sample lists approximately 44,000 clones, 95% occurring once. Sequenced material: Tregs from blood cultured with allogeneic cells. All receptors come from a human donor in good health.

CDR3 nucleotide sequence: TGTGCCAGTAGTGGCCGACAAGGCACAGATACGCAGTATTTT. Translating it yields CASSGRQGTDTQYF. The chain carries TRBV19 and TRBJ2-3, with no clear D. Germline assignment: CDR1 LNHDA and CDR2 SQIVND (reference sequence). The CDR3 consists of 14 residues. The V and J ends lost 5 bases and 1 base respectively, with 10 bases between them.

The CDR3 DNA reads TGTGCCACCAGCAGAGGGCGCCAGCCATTGTACTTC. Protein product: CATSRGRQPLYF. V gene TRBV15 combines with J gene TRBJ2-7; D not resolved. The V gene's germline CDR1 is LNHNV and CDR2 YYDKDF (reference sequence). V lost 1 base to trimming and J lost 12 bases, with 13 bases between them. The CDR3 consists of 12 residues.

J is TRBJ1-1 and V is TRBV5-1, with TRBD1 as a possible D gene (6 bases). The V end lost 2 bases, the J end lost 4 bases, and 12 bases lay between the germline ends. CDR1 and CDR2 (germline): SGHRS, YFSETQ. The CDR3 is 14 amino acids. CDR3 loop: CASSLGGGPTEAFF. As DNA, the CDR3 is TGCGCCAGCAGCTTAGGAGGGGGGCCCACTGAAGCTTTCTTT.

J is TRBJ1-2 and V is TRBV6-5; 9 bases are shared with TRBD1. From germline, CDR1 is MNHEY and CDR2 SVGAGI. J gave up 7 bases and V 5 bases, and 8 bases lay outside the gene matches. This CDR3 comprises 14 residues. CDR3 DNA sequence: TGTGCCAGCAGTAGCGGACAGGGGAGCGGTGGCTACACCTTC. Translated, it gives CASSSGQGSGGYTF.

The chain uses TRBV14 and TRBJ2-5; 9 bases match TRBD2. The CDR3 runs to 17 residues. Trimming took 0 bases from V and 5 from J; bases not matched to a gene: 10. Germline CDR1 and CDR2: SGHDN and FVKESK. This CDR3 reads CASSQDMLAGSGETQYF. In DNA, the CDR3 is TGTGCCAGCAGCCAAGATATGCTAGCGGGATCGGGGGAGACCCAGTACTTC.

This chain joins TRBV5-4 and TRBJ2-5; possibly TRBD2 for D (6 bases). The germline V gene encodes CDR1 SGHNT and CDR2 YYREEE (reference sequence). Trimming took off 0 bases at V and 4 bases at J, with 25 bases between the two ends. The CDR3 covers 19 residues. As DNA, the CDR3 is TGTGCCAGCAGCTTGGAGCCGTGGAAGGCGCGGGTCGGGGGAGAGACCCAGTACTTC. This gives the protein CASSLEPWKARVGGETQYF.

The V call is TRBV5-1, the J call TRBJ2-7, with unresolved D. Germline values: CDR1 SGHRS, CDR2 YFSETQ. CDR3 length equals 12 residues. V lost 5 bases, J lost 3 bases, and 9 bases lay in between. The CDR3 nucleotides read TGCGCCAGCAGGGAGACCCACTACGAGCAGTACTTC. This translates into CASRETHYEQYF.

The count of this clone is one. V usage is TRBV19 and J usage is TRBJ1-5; D is ambiguous. The CDR3 runs 13 residues. Trimming removed 0 bases from V and 5 bases from J, with 5 bases in between. The germline gives CDR1 LNHDA, CDR2 SQIVND (reference sequence). CDR3 in DNA: TGTGCCAGTAGTATAGATCCAGATCAGCCCCAGCATTTT. The encoded protein is CASSIDPDQPQHF.

The chain employs TRBV12-5 and TRBJ2-1; unclear D gene. V was clipped by 0 bases and J by 7 bases, with 4 bases between them. CDR1 and CDR2 from the germline V gene are LGHNT and FRNRAP. The CDR3 contains 12 residues. The chain's CDR3 is CASGLVVNEQFF. In DNA, the CDR3 is TGTGCTAGTGGTTTGGTTGTAAATGAGCAGTTCTTC.

The rearrangement uses TRBV6-5 and TRBJ2-7, with TRBD1 as a possible D gene (7 bases). CDR1 is MNHEY and CDR2 is SVGAGI in the germline V gene. The CDR3 is 15 residues long. Trimming stripped 5 bases from V and 3 bases from J, with 17 bases between. The CDR3 region has the DNA TGTGCCAGCAGTACTCTCAGGGGGGCAAGCTACGAGCAGTACTTC. Its translation: CASSTLRGASYEQYF.